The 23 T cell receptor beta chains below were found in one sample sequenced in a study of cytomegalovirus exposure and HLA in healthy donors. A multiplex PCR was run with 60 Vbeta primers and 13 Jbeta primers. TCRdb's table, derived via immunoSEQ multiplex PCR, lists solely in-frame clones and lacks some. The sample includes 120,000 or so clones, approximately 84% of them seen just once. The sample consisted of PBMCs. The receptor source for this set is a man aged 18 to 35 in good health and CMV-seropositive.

CDR3 loop: CASSPTTGVNTEAFF. The DNA for the CDR3 is TGTGCCAGCTCCCCCACGACGGGGGTTAACACTGAAGCTTTCTTT. The V call is TRBV18, the J call TRBJ1-1, with D possibly TRBD1 on 5 matching bases. The CDR3 contains 15 residues. Trimming removed 6 bases at V and 2 bases at J, with 16 bases between. Looked up from germline, CDR1 is KGHSH and CDR2 is LQKENI. The whole variable domain, filled in from reference TRBV18 and TRBJ1-1, reads NAGVMQNPRHLVRRRGQEARLRCSPMKGHSHVYWYRQLPEEGLKFMVYLQKENIIDESGMPKERFSAEFPKEGPSILRIQQVVRGDSAAYFCASSPTTGVNTEAFFGQGTRLTVV.

CDR3 in DNA: TGTGCCACACAGACAGGGGCAGAGACCCAGTACTTC. Residues: CATQTGAETQYF. The V gene is TRBV10-3, the J gene TRBJ2-5; 8 bases are a match to TRBD1. V shed 10 bases and J 4 bases; nucleotides not matched to a gene: 5. The CDR3 runs 12 residues. Germline V CDR1 and CDR2: ENHRY, SYGVKD.

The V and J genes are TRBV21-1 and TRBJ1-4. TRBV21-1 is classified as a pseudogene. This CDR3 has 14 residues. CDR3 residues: CASSKRGRGEKLFF. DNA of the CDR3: TGTGCCAGCAGCAAGCGGGGGCGCGGTGAAAAACTGTTTTTT.

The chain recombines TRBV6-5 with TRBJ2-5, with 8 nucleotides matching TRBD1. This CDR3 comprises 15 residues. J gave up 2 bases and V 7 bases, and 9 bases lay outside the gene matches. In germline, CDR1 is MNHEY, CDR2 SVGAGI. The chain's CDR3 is CASTSGTGYQETQYF. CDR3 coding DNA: TGTGCCAGCACCTCCGGGACAGGCTATCAAGAGACCCAGTACTTC.

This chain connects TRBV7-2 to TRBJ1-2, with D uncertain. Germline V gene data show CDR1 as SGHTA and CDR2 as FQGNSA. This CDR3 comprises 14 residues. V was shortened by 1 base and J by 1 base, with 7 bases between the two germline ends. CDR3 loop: CASSLEQFNYGYTF. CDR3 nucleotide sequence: TGTGCCAGCAGCTTAGAACAGTTTAACTATGGCTACACCTTC.

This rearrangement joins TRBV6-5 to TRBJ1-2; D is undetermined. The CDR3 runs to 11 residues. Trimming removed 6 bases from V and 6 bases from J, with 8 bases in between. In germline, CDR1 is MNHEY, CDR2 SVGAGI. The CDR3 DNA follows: TGTGCCAGCAGAACAGATAATGGCTACACCTTC. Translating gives CASRTDNGYTF.

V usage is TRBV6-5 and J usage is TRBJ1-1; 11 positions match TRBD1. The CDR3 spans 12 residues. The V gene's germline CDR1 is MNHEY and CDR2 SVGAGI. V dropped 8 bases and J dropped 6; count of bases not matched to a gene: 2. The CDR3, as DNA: TGTGCCAGCGGACAGGGGGCGGCTGAAGCTTTCTTT. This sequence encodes CASGQGAAEAFF.

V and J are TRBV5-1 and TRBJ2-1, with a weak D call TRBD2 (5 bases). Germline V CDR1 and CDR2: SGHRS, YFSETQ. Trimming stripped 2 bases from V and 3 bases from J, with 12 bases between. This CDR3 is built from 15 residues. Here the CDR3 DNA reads TGCGCCAGCAGCTTCCGGGGTGGGGACTACAATGAGCAGTTCTTC. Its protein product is CASSFRGGDYNEQFF.

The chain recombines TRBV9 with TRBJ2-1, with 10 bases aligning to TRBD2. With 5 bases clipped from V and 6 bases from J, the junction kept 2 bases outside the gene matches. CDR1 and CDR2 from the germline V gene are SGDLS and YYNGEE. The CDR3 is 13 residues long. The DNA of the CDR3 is TGTGCCAGCAGTAGCGGGGGGCCCAATGAGCAGTTCTTC. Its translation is CASSSGGPNEQFF.

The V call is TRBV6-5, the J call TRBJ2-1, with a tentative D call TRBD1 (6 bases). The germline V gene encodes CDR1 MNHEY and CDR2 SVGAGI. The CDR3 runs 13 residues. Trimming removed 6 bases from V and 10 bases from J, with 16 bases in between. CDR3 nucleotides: TGTGCCAGCAGCCGCAACAGGGTCGGGGAGCAGTTCTTC. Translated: CASSRNRVGEQFF.

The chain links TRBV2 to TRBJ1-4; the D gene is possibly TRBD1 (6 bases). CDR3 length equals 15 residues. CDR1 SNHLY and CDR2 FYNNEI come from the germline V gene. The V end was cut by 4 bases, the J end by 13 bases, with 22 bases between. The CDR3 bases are TGTGCCAGCAGTGGAGCGCTTCGGGGGGCCCCGGGACTGTTTTTT. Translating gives CASSGALRGAPGLFF. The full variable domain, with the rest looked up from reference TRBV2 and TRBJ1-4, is EPEVTQTPSHQVTQMGQEVILRCVPISNHLYFYWYRQILGQKVEFLVSFYNNEISEKSEIFDDQFSVERPDGSNFTLKIRSTKLEDSAMYFCASSGALRGAPGLFFGSGTQLSVL.

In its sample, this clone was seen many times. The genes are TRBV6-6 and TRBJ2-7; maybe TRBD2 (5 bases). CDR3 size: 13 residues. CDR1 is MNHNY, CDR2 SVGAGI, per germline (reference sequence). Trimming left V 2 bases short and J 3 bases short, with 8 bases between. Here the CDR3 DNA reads TGTGCCAGCAGTTACGTGAGCGGCTACGAGCAGTACTTC. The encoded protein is CASSYVSGYEQYF.

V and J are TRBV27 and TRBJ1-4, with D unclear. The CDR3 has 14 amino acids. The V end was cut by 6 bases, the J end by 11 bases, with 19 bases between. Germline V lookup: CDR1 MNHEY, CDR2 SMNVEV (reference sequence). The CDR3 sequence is CASSTVHSVLKLFF. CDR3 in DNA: TGTGCCAGCAGCACGGTCCATTCTGTTTTGAAACTGTTTTTT.

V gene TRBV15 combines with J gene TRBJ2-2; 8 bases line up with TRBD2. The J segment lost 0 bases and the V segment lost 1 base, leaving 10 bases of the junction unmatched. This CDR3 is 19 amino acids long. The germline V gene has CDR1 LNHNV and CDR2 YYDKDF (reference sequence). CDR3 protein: CATSRVAGPRKTNTGELFF. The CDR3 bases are TGTGCCACCAGCAGAGTAGCGGGACCTCGCAAAACGAACACCGGGGAGCTGTTTTTT.

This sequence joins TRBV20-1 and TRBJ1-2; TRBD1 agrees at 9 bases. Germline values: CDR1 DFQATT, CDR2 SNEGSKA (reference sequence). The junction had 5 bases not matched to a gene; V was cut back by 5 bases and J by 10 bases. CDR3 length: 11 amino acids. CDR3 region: CSARTGELYTF. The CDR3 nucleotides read TGCAGTGCTCGGACAGGGGAGCTCTACACCTTC.

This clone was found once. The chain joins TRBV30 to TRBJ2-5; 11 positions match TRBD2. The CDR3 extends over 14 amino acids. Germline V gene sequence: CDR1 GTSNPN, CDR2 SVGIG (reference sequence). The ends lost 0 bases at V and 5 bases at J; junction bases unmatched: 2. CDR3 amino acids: CAWSVPSGGETQYF. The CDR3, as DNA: TGTGCCTGGAGTGTACCTAGCGGGGGGGAGACCCAGTACTTC. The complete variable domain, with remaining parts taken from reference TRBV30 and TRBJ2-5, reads SQTIHQWPATLVQPVGSPLSLECTVEGTSNPNLYWYRQAAGRGLQLLFYSVGIGQISSEVPQNLSASRPQDRQFILSSKKLLLSDSGFYLCAWSVPSGGETQYFGPGTRLLVL.

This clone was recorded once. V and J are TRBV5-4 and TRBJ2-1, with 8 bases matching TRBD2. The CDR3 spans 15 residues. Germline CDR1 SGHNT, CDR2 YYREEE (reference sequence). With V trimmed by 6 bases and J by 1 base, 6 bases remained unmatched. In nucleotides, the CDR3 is TGTGCCAGCACCCCTACTAGCGGTTCCTACAATGAGCAGTTCTTC. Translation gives CASTPTSGSYNEQFF.

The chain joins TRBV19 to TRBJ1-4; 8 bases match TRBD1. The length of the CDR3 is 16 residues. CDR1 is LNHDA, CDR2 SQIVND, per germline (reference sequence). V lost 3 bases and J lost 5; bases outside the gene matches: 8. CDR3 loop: CASSMGSQGANEKLFF. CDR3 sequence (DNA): TGTGCCAGTAGTATGGGGTCTCAGGGGGCAAATGAAAAACTGTTTTTT.

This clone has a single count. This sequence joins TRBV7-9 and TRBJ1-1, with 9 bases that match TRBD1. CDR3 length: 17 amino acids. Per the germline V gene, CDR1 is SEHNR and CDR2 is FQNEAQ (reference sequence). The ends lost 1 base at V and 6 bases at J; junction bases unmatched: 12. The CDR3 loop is CASSLVTRYRGPAEAFF. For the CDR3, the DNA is TGTGCCAGCAGCTTAGTTACCAGATACAGGGGGCCTGCTGAAGCTTTCTTT. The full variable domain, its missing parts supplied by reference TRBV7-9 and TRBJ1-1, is DTGVSQNPRHKITKRGQNVTFRCDPISEHNRLYWYRQTLGQGPEFLTYFQNEAQLEKSRLLSDRFSAERPKGSFSTLEIQRTEQGDSAMYLCASSLVTRYRGPAEAFFGQGTRLTVV.

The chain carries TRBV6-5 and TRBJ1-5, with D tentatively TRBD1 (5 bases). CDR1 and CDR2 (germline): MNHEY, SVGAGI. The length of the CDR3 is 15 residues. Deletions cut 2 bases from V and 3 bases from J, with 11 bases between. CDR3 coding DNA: TGTGCCAGCAGTTACAGTGCAGGGTTCAATCAGCCCCAGCATTTT. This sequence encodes CASSYSAGFNQPQHF.

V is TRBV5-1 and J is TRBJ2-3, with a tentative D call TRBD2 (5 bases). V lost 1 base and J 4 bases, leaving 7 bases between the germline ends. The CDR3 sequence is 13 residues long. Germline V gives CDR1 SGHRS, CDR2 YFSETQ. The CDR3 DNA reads TGCGCCAGCAGCTTGACGGAGGCAGATACGCAGTATTTT. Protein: CASSLTEADTQYF.

The CDR3 protein is CAWSVREHYLGVNTEAFF. CDR3 in DNA: TGTGCCTGGAGTGTCCGTGAACATTACTTAGGGGTGAACACTGAAGCTTTCTTT. The chain couples TRBV30 to TRBJ1-1; the D gene is possibly TRBD1 (5 bases). The germline gives CDR1 GTSNPN, CDR2 SVGIG (reference sequence). V was pared by 0 bases and J by 0 bases, with 20 bases between. This CDR3 has 18 amino acids.

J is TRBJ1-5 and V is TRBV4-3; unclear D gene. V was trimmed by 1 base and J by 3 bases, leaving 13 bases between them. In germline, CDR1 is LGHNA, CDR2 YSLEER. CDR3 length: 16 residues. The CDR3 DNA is TGCGCCAGCAGCCAAGCCTGGAGCCCTATCAATCAGCCCCAGCATTTT. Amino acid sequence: CASSQAWSPINQPQHF.